This TCR beta chain emerged from a study of blood T cell repertoires in COVID-19. The overall study: Samples taken during acute and convalescent COVID-19 were collected in the United States, Italy and Spain. The analysed material was cDNA or gDNA that came from T cells, B-cell-depleted T cells, or PBMCs.

In the original analysis: For nucleated cells, counts were estimated from reference gene primer amplification. Measured with immunoSEQ multiplex PCR; TCRdb has only the in-frame clones, and not every one. V and J calls and clone size are those listed in that table; D and trimming were worked out from the DNA. The table has about 330,000 clones, about 84% seen once. The CDR3 extends over 13 amino acids. V lost 5 bases and J 7 bases, leaving 12 bases between the germline ends. Specimen: peripheral blood. The sequence came from a woman in her forties or fifties with acute or convalescent COVID-19. The V and J genes are TRBV12-3 or TRBV12-4 and TRBJ1-5, with D possibly TRBD1 on 5 matching bases. CDR3 nucleotide sequence: TGTGCCAGCAGTGGGTGGGGGAGGCAGCCCCAGCATTTT. Protein sequence: CASSGWGRQPQHF.